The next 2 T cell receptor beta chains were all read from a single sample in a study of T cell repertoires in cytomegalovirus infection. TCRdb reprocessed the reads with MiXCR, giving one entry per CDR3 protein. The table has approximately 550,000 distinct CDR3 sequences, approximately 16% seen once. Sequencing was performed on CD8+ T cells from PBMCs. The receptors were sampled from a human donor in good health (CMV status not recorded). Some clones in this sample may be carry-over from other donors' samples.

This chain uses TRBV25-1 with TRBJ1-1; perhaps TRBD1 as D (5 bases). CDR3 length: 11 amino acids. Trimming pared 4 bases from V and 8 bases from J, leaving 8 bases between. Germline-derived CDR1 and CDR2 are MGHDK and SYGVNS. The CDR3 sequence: CASSAGREAFF. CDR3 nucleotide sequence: TGTGCCAGCAGTGCAGGGAGAGAAGCTTTCTTT.

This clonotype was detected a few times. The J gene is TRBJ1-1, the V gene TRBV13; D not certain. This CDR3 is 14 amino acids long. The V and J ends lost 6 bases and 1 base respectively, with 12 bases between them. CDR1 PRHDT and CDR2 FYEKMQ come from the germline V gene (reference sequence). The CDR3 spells CASSPGRTNTEAFF. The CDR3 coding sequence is TGTGCCAGCAGTCCAGGACGGACGAACACTGAAGCTTTCTTT. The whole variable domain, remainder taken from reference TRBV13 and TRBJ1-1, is AAGVIQSPRHLIKEKRETATLKCYPIPRHDTVYWYQQGPGQDPQFLISFYEKMQSDKGSIPDRFSAQQFSDYHSELNMSSLELGDSALYFCASSPGRTNTEAFFGQGTRLTVV.